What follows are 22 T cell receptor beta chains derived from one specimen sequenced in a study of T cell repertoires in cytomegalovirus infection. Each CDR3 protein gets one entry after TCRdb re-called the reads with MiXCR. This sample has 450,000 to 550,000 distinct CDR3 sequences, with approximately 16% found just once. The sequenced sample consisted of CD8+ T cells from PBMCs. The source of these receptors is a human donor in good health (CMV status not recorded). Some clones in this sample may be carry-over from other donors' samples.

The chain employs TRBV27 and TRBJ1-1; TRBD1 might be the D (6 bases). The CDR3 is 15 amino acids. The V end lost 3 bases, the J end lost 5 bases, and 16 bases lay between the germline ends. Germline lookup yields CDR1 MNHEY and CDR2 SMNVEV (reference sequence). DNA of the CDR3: TGTGCCAGCAGTTTGAGGGGGGGGGCCGGAACTGAAGCTTTCTTT. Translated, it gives CASSLRGGAGTEAFF.

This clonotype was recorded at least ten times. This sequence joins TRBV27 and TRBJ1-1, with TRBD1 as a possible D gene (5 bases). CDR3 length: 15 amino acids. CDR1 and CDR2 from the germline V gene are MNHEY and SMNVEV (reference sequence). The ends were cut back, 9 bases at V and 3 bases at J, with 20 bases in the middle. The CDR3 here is CASSSLRQIDTEAFF. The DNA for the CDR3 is TGTGCCAGTAGCAGTTTAAGACAGATAGACACTGAAGCTTTCTTT.

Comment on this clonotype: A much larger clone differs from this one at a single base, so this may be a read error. CDR3 DNA: TGCGACAGCAGCCAAGGGGGGACAGGGGCCGCTGAAGCTTTCTTT. Protein sequence: CDSSQGGTGAAEAFF. V is TRBV4-3 and J is TRBJ1-1, with TRBD1 matching 10 bases. Per the germline V gene, CDR1 is LGHNA and CDR2 is YSLEER. The length of the CDR3 is 15 residues.

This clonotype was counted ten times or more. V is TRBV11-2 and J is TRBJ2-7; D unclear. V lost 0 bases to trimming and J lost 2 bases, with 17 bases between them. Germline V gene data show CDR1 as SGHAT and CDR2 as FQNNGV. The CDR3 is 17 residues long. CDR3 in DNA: TGTGCCAGCAGCTTAGATTATTCCAAAGGCCTGACCTACGAGCAGTACTTC. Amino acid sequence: CASSLDYSKGLTYEQYF.

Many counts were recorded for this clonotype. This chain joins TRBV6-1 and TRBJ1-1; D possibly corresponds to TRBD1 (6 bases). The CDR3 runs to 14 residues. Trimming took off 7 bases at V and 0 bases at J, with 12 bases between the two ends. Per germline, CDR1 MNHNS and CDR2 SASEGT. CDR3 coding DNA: TGTGCCAGCATGAGAGCAGGGGTGAACACTGAAGCTTTCTTT. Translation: CASMRAGVNTEAFF.

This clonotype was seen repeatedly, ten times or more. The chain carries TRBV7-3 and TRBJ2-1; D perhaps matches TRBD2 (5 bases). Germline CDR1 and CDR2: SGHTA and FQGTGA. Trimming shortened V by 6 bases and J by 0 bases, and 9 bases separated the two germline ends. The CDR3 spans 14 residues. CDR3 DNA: TGTGCCAGCAGTCTCCGGGACTCCTACAATGAGCAGTTCTTC. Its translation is CASSLRDSYNEQFF.

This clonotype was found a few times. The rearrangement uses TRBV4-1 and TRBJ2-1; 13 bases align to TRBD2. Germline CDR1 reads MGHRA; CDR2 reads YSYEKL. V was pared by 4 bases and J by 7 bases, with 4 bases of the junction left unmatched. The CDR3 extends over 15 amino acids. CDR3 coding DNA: TGCGCCAGCAGCCGGACTAGCGGGAGTGGGAATGAGCAGTTCTTC. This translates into CASSRTSGSGNEQFF.

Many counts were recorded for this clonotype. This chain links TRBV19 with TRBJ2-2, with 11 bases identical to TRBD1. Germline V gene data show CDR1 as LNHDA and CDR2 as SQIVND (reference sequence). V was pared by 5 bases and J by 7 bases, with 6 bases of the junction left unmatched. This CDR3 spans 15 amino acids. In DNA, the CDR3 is TGTGCCAGTAGTTCCGGGACAGGGGGAATCGGGGAGCTGTTTTTT. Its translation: CASSSGTGGIGELFF.

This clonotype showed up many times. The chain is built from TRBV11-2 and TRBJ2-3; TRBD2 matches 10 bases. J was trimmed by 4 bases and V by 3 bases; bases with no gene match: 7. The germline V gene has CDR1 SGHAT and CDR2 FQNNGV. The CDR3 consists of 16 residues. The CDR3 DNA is TGTGCCAGCAGCTTGTGGACTAGCGGAATCTCAGATACGCAGTATTTT. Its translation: CASSLWTSGISDTQYF.

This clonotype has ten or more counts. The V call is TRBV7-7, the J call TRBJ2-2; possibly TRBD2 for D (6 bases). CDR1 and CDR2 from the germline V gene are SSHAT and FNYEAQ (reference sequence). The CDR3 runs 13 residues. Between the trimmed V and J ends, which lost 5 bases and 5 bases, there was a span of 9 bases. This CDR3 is CASSHGGTGELFF. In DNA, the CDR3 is TGTGCCAGCAGCCACGGGGGAACCGGGGAGCTGTTTTTT.

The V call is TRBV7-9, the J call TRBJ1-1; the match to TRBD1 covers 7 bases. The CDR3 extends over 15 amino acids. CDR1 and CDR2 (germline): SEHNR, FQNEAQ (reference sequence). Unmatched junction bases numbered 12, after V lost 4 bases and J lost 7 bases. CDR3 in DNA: TGTGCCAGCAGCTCCACCAGGGACAGAGCCTTTGAAGCTTTCTTT. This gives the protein CASSSTRDRAFEAFF.

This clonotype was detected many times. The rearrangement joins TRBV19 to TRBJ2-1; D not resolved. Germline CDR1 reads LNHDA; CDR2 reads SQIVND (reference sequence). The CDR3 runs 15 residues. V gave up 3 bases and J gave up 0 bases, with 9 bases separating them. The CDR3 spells CASSMDRFSYNEQFF. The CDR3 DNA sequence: TGTGCCAGTAGTATGGACCGTTTCTCCTACAATGAGCAGTTCTTC.

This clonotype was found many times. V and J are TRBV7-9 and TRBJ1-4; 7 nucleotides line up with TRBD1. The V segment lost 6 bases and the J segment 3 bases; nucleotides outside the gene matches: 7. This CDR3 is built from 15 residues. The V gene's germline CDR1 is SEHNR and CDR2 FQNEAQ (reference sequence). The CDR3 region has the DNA TGTGCCAGCAGACGCGGGACAGACCCTAATGAAAAACTGTTTTTT. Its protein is CASRRGTDPNEKLFF.

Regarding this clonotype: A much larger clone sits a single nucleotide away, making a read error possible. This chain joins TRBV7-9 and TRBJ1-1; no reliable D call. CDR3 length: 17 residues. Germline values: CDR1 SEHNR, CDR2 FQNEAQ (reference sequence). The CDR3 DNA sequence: TGTGCCAGCAGCTTAGCGGTCGCCTTGATGGGGAACACTGAAGCTTTATTT. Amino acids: CASSLAVALMGNTEALF. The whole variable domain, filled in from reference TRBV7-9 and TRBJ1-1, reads DTGVSQNPRHKITKRGQNVTFRCDPISEHNRLYWYRQTLGQGPEFLTYFQNEAQLEKSRLLSDRFSAERPKGSFSTLEIQRTEQGDSAMYLCASSLAVALMGNTEALFGQGTRLTVV.

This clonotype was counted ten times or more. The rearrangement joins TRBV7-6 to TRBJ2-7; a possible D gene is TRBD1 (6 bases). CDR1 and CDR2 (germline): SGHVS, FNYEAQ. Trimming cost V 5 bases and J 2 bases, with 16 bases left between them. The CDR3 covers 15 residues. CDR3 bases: TGTGCCAGCAGCCCGATGGGGGCAGGGGCCTACGAGCAGTACTTC. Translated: CASSPMGAGAYEQYF.

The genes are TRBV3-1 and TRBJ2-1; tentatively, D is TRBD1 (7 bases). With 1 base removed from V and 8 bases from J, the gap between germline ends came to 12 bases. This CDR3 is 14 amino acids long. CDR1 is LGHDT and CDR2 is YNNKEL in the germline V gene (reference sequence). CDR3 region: CASSQARGVDEQFF. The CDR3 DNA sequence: TGTGCCAGCAGCCAAGCCAGGGGGGTTGATGAGCAGTTCTTC.

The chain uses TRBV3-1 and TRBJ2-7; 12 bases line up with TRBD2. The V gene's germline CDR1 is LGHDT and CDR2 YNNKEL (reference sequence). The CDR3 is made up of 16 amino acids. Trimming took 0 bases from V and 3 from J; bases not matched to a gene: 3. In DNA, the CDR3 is TGTGCCAGCAGCCAAGAAGTACTAGCGGGGGGCTACGAGCAGTACTTC. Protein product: CASSQEVLAGGYEQYF.

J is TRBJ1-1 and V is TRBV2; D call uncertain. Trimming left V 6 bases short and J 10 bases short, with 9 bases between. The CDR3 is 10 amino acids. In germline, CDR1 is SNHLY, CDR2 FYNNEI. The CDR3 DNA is TGTGCCAGCAGGGGTACGAGAGCTTTCTTT. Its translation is CASRGTRAFF. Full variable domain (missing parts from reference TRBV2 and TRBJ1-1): EPEVTQTPSHQVTQMGQEVILRCVPISNHLYFYWYRQILGQKVEFLVSFYNNEISEKSEIFDDQFSVERPDGSNFTLKIRSTKLEDSAMYFCASRGTRAFFGQGTRLTVV.

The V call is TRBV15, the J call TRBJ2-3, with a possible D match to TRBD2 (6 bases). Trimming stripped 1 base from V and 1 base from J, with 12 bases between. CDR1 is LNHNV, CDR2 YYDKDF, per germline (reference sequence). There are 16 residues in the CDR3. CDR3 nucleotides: TGTGCCACCAGCAGAGGGGCGGGGCCCGGCACAGATACGCAGTATTTT. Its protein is CATSRGAGPGTDTQYF.

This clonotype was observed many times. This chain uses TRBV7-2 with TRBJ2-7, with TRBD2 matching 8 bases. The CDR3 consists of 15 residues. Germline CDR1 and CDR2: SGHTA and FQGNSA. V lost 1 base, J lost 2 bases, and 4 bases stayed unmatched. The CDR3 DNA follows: TGTGCCAGCAGCTTAGGGCTAGCGGGCACCTACGAGCAGTACTTC. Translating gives CASSLGLAGTYEQYF. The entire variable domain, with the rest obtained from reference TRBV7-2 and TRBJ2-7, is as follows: GAGVSQSPSNKVTEKGKDVELRCDPISGHTALYWYRQSLGQGLEFLIYFQGNSAPDKSGLPSDRFSAERTGGSVSTLTIQRTQQEDSAVYLCASSLGLAGTYEQYFGPGTRLTVT.

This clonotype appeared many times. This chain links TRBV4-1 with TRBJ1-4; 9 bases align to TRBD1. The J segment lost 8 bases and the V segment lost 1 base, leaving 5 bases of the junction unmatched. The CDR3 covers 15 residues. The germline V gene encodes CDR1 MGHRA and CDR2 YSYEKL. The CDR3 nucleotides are TGCGCCAGCAGCCAAGGACAGGGGGGGGACGAAAAACTGTTTTTT. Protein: CASSQGQGGDEKLFF.

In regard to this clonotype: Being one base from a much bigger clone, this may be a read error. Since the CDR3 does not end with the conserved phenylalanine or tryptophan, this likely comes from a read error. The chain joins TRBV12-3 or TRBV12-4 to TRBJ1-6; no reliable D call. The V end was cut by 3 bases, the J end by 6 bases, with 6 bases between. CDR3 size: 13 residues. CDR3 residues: CASSLDSNSPLHY. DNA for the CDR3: TGTGCCAGCAGTTTGGATAGTAATTCACCCCTCCACTAT.